The T cell receptor beta chain described here comes from a study of STAT5B mutations in CD4+ large granular lymphocyte leukemia. The germline CDR1 and CDR2 sequences are MNHNS and SASEGT. The CDR3 loop spans 13 amino acids. With 3 bases removed from V and 7 bases from J, the gap between germline ends came to 10 bases. Some clones are missing from TCRdb's copy, which holds only in-frame ones; the method was immunoSEQ multiplex PCR. Among about 3,900 clones, 75% to 85% were seen once, and the ten largest hold around 75%. This chain uses TRBV6-1 with TRBJ2-1; D remains unclear. The sample comprised PBMCs. The TCR comes from a man in his sixties with CD4+ T-cell large granular lymphocyte leukemia. In DNA form, the CDR3 reads TGTGCCAGCAGTGAGGTACGGAGAAATGAGCAGTTCTTC. It specifies CASSEVRRNEQFF.